A selection of T cell receptor beta chains follows, all from one sample in a study of blood T cell repertoires in COVID-19. Sequencing used immunoSEQ multiplex PCR; TCRdb keeps in-frame clones, though not all of them. The data show 200,000 to 250,000 clones, around 90% seen once. The sequencing input was PBMCs or T cells enriched from blood (not recorded which). The receptor source for this set is a woman between 50 and 59 years old with acute COVID-19. Both conserved end residues are part of each CDR3. D genes are given only for firm matches. Clone size, where shown, is once, few, many, or a class for clones that have expanded.

abundance | j_gene | len | v_gene | d_gene | CDR3aa | CDR3nt
. | TRBJ2-2 | 18 | TRBV2 | TRBD1 | CASNWLQGAQRDTGELFF | TGTGCCAGCAACTGGCTACAGGGGGCGCAGAGGGACACCGGGGAGCTGTTTTTT
. | TRBJ1-2 | 13 | TRBV20-1 | TRBD1 | CSASLEGARGYTF | TGCAGTGCTAGTCTCGAGGGGGCTCGGGGCTACACCTTC
. | TRBJ2-7 | 17 | TRBV28 | TRBD1 | CASSSPASRDSFYEQYF | TGTGCCAGCAGTTCACCGGCCTCGAGGGACAGCTTCTACGAGCAGTACTTC
. | TRBJ1-6 | 15 | TRBV7-9 | . | CASSLQQIDNSPLHF | TGTGCCAGCAGCTTACAACAGATAGATAATTCACCCCTCCACTTT
. | TRBJ2-1 | 21 | TRBV9 | TRBD2 | CASSLGPQQLAGGQAYNEQFF | TGTGCCAGCAGCCTAGGTCCCCAACAGCTAGCGGGAGGCCAAGCCTACAATGAGCAGTTCTTC
few | TRBJ2-6 | 16 | TRBV7-9 | . | CASSPKEGTGANVLTF | TGTGCCAGCAGCCCCAAGGAGGGTACGGGGGCCAACGTCCTGACTTTC
. | TRBJ2-7 | 14 | TRBV25-1 | TRBD1 | CASSLGGQIYEQYF | TGTGCCAGCAGTTTAGGGGGACAGATATACGAGCAGTACTTC
. | TRBJ2-5 | 13 | TRBV28 | . | CASSPNNYETQYF | TGTGCCAGCAGCCCCAACAATTATGAGACCCAGTACTTC
. | TRBJ2-7 | 15 | TRBV7-2 | TRBD1 | CASSRRDSTSYEQYF | TGTGCCAGCAGCCGCCGGGACAGCACCTCCTACGAGCAGTACTTC
. | TRBJ2-7 | 15 | TRBV6-5 | . | CASRARAGAAYEQYF | TGTGCCAGCAGGGCTAGGGCAGGGGCGGCCTACGAGCAGTACTTC
. | TRBJ2-5 | 16 | TRBV6-6 | TRBD2 | CASSRRAGGTIGTQYF | TGTGCCAGCAGTCGACGGGCGGGAGGCACTATAGGGACCCAGTACTTC
. | TRBJ1-1 | 15 | TRBV11-2 | . | CASSARDTGNTEAFF | TGTGCCAGCAGCGCACGGGACACGGGGAACACTGAAGCTTTCTTT
few | TRBJ2-1 | 14 | TRBV15 | TRBD1 | CATSRDRESNEQFF | TGTGCCACCAGCAGGGACAGGGAGTCGAATGAGCAGTTCTTC
few | TRBJ1-1 | 18 | TRBV29-1 | TRBD1 | CSVVRGGQGFSGNTEAFF | TGCAGCGTTGTCCGAGGGGGACAGGGGTTTAGTGGGAACACTGAAGCTTTCTTT
. | TRBJ1-2 | 14 | TRBV6-5 | . | CASSPRTGNYGYTF | TGTGCCAGCAGCCCCCGGACGGGGAACTATGGCTACACCTTC
. | TRBJ1-5 | 14 | TRBV25-1 | TRBD1 | CASSEGQGNQPQHF | TGTGCCAGCAGTGAAGGACAGGGCAATCAGCCCCAGCATTTT
. | TRBJ2-2 | 17 | TRBV10-2 | TRBD1 | CASSESWGTGNTGELFF | TGCGCCAGCAGTGAGTCTTGGGGGACAGGGAACACCGGGGAGCTGTTTTTT
. | TRBJ2-1 | 13 | TRBV9 | TRBD1 | CASSKDRGNEQFF | TGTGCCAGCAGCAAGGACAGGGGGAATGAGCAGTTCTTC
. | TRBJ2-7 | 14 | TRBV9 | . | CASSPAGNPYEQYF | TGTGCCAGCAGCCCAGCAGGGAACCCCTACGAGCAGTACTTC
. | TRBJ2-1 | 13 | TRBV18 | . | CASSPGAFNEQFF | TGTGCCAGCTCACCAGGGGCGTTCAATGAGCAGTTCTTC
. | TRBJ2-5 | 16 | TRBV3-1/TRBV3-2 | TRBD2 | CASSQISSGPQETQYF | TGTGCCAGCAGCCAAATCTCTAGCGGACCCCAAGAGACCCAGTACTTC
. | TRBJ2-7 | 16 | TRBV13 | TRBD1 | CASSPPFGQGSYEQYF | TGTGCCAGCAGCCCTCCATTCGGACAGGGATCCTACGAGCAGTACTTC
. | TRBJ1-1 | 13 | TRBV7-2 | TRBD1 | CASSPGQWGEAFF | TGTGCCAGCAGCCCGGGACAGTGGGGTGAAGCTTTCTTT
few | TRBJ1-2 | 17 | TRBV27 | TRBD1 | CASSPRQGNLNFYGYTF | TGTGCCAGCAGTCCACGACAGGGCAACCTCAATTTTTATGGCTACACCTTC
. | TRBJ1-1 | 15 | TRBV19 | TRBD1 | CASSISGQGGAEAFF | TGTGCCAGTAGTATTTCGGGACAGGGGGGCGCTGAAGCTTTCTTT
. | TRBJ1-2 | 15 | TRBV6-5 | . | CASRTHLGADHGYTF | TGTGCCAGCAGAACCCATCTTGGGGCAGATCATGGCTACACCTTC
. | TRBJ2-7 | 15 | TRBV30 | TRBD2 | CAWSVTTSDSYEQYF | TGTGCCTGGAGTGTAACAACTAGCGATTCCTACGAGCAGTACTTC